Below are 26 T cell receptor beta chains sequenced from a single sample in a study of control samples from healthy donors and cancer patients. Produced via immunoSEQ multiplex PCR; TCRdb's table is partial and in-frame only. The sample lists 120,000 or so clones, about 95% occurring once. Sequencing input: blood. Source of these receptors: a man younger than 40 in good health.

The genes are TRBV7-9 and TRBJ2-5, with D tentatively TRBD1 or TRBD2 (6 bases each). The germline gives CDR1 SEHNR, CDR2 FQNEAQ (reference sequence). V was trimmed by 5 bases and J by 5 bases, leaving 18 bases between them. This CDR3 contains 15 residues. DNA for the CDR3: TGTGCCAGCAGCCCCTCGACAGGTGGGAGGGAGACCCAGTACTTC. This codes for CASSPSTGGRETQYF.

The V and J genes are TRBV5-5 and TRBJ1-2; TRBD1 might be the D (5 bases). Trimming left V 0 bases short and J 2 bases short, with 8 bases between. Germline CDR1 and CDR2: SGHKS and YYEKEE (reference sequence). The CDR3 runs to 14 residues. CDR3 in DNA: TGTGCCAGCAGCTTGGCAGGGTTAAACTATGGCTACACCTTC. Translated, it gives CASSLAGLNYGYTF.

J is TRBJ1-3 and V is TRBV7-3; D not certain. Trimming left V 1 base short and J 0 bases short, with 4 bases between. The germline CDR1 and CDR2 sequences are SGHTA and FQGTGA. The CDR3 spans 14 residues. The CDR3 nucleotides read TGTGCCAGCAGCTTAAGTTCCTCTGGAAACACCATATATTTT. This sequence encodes CASSLSSSGNTIYF.

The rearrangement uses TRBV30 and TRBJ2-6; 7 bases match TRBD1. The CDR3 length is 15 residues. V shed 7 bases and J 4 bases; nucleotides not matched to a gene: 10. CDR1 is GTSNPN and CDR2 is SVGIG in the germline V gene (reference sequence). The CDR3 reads CASPRQGVGANVLTF. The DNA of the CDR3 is TGTGCCTCGCCCCGCCAGGGGGTAGGGGCCAACGTCCTGACTTTC. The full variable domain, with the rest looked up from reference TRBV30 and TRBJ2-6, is SQTIHQWPATLVQPVGSPLSLECTVEGTSNPNLYWYRQAAGRGLQLLFYSVGIGQISSEVPQNLSASRPQDRQFILSSKKLLLSDSGFYLCASPRQGVGANVLTFGAGSRLTVL.

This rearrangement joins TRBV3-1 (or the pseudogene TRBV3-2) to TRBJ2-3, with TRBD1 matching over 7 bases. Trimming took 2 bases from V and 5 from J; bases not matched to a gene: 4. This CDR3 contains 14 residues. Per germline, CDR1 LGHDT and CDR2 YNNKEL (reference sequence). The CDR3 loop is CASSQRGPKDTQYF. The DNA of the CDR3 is TGTGCCAGCAGCCAAAGGGGGCCGAAAGATACGCAGTATTTT.

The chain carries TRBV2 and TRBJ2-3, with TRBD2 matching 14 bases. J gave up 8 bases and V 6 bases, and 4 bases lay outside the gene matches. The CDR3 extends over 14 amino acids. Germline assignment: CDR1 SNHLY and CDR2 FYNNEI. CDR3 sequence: CASRGLAGELTQYF. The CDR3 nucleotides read TGTGCCAGCAGGGGACTAGCGGGGGAGCTTACGCAGTATTTT.

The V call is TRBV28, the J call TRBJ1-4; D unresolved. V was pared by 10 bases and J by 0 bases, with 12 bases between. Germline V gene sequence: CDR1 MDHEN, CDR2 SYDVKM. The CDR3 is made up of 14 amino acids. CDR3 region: CATKLQPTNEKLFF. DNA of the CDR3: TGTGCCACCAAACTCCAGCCAACTAATGAAAAACTGTTTTTT.

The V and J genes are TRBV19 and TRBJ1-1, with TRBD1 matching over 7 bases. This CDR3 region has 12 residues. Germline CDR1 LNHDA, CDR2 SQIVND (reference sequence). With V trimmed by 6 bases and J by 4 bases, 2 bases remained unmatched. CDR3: CASRQGLTEAFF. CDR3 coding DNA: TGTGCCAGTAGACAGGGGCTCACTGAAGCTTTCTTT.

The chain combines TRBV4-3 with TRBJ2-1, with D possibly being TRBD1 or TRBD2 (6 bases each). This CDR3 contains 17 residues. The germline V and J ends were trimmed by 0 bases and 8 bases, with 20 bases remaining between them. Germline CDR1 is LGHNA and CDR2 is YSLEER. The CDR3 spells CASSQDVTGASRDEQFF. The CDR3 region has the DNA TGCGCCAGCAGCCAAGACGTGACGGGGGCTAGTAGGGATGAGCAGTTCTTC.

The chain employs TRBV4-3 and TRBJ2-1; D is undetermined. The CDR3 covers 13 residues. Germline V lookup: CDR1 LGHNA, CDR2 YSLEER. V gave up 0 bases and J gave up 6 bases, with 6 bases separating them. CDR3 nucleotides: TGCGCCAGCAGCCAAGACAGGCTCAATGAGCAGTTCTTC. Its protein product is CASSQDRLNEQFF.

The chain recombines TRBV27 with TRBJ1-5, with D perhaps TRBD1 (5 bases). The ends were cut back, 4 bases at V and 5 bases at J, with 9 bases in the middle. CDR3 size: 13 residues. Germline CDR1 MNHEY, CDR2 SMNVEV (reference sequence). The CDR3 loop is CASSSGPYQPQHF. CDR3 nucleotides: TGTGCCAGCAGTTCGGGACCTTATCAGCCCCAGCATTTT.

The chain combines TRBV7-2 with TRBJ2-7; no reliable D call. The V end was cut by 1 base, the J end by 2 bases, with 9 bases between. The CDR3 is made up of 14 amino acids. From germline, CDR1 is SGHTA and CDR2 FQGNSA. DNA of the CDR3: TGTGCCAGCAGCTTAGTCCGGGTTACCTACGAGCAGTACTTC. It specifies CASSLVRVTYEQYF.

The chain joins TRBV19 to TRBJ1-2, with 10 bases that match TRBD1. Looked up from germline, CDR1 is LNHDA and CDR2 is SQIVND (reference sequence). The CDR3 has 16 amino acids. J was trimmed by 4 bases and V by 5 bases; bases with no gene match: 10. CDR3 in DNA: TGTGCCAGTAGTCCCGGACAGGGGGGTACTACCTATGGCTACACCTTC. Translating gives CASSPGQGGTTYGYTF.

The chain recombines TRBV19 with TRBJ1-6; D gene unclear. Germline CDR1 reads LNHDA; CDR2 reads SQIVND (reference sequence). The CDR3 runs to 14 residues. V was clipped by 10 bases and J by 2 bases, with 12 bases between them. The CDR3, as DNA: TGTGCCACCCGCGGGTTTGCCTATAATTCACCCCTCCACTTT. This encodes CATRGFAYNSPLHF.

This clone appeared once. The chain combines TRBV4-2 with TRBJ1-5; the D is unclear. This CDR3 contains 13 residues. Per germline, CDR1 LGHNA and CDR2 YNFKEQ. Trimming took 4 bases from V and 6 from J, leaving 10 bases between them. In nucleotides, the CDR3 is TGTGCCAGCAGCCTGTTAAGAGGTCAGCCCCAGCATTTT. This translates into CASSLLRGQPQHF.

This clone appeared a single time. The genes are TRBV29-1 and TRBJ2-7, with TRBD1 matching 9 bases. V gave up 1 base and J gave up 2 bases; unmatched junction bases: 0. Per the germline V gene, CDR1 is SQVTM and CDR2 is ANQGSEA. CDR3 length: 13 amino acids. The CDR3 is CSVEGDRAYEQYF. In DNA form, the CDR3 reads TGCAGCGTTGAAGGGGACAGGGCCTACGAGCAGTACTTC.

CDR3 loop: CASSEFPGGSSGNTIYF. The CDR3 DNA is TGTGCCAGCAGTGAGTTCCCGGGGGGGAGCTCTGGAAACACCATATATTTT. The chain uses TRBV2 and TRBJ1-3; D might be TRBD1 (5 bases). Deletions cut 3 bases from V and 0 bases from J, with 15 bases between. Germline lookup yields CDR1 SNHLY and CDR2 FYNNEI. This CDR3 has 17 amino acids.

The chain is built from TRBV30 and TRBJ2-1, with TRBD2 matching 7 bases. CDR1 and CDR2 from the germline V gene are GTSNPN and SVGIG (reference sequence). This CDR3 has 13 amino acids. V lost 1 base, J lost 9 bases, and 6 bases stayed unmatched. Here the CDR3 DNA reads TGTGCCTGGAGTGGCACTAGCGTCGGTGAGCAGTTCTTC. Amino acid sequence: CAWSGTSVGEQFF.

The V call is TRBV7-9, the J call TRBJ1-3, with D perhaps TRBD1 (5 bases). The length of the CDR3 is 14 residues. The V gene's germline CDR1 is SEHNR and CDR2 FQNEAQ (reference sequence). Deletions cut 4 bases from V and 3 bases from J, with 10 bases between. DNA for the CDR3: TGTGCCAGCAGCTGGCAGGGCTTTGGAAACACCATATATTTT. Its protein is CASSWQGFGNTIYF.

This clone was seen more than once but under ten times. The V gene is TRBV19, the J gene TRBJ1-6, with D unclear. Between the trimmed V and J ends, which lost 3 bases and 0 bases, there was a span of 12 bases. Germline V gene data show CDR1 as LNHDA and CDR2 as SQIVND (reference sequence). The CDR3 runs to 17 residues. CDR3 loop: CASSMRQTSSYNSPLHF. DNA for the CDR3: TGTGCCAGTAGTATGAGGCAGACAAGCTCCTATAATTCACCCCTCCACTTT.

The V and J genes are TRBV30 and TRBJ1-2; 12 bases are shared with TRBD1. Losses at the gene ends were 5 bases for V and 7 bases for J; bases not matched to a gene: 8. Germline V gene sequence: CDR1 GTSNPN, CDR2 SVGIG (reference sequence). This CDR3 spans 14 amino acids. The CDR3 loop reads CAWWGGDRGLGYTF. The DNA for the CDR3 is TGTGCCTGGTGGGGAGGGGACAGGGGGCTTGGCTACACCTTC.

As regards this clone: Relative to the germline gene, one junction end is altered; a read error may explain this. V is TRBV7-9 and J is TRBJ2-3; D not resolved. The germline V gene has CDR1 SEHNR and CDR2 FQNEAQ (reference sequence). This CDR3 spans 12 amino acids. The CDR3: CANSASTDTQYF. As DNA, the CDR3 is TGTGCCAACAGCGCTAGCACAGATACGCAGTATTTT.

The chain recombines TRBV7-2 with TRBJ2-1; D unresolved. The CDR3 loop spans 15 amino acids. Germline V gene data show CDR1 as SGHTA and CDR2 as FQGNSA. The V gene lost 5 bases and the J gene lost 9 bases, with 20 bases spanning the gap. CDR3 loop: CASSLWTVDTSEQFF. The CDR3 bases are TGTGCCAGCAGCCTCTGGACGGTGGATACAAGTGAGCAGTTCTTC.

The CDR3 is CASSLKQETQYF. Written as DNA, the CDR3 is TGTGCCAGCAGCTTAAAACAAGAGACCCAGTACTTC. The rearrangement uses TRBV7-9 and TRBJ2-5; no reliable D call. Germline V CDR1 and CDR2: SEHNR, FQNEAQ (reference sequence). The CDR3 is made up of 12 amino acids. Trimming removed 2 bases from V and 2 bases from J, with 3 bases in between.

In DNA form, the CDR3 reads TGCGCCAGCAGCCAAGCCGGGACAGGCGGCACTGAAGCTTTCTTT. As protein: CASSQAGTGGTEAFF. The V and J genes are TRBV4-1 and TRBJ1-1; 8 bases are a match to TRBD1. The CDR3 loop spans 15 amino acids. Germline CDR1 reads MGHRA; CDR2 reads YSYEKL. The J segment lost 4 bases and the V segment lost 1 base, leaving 5 bases of the junction unmatched.

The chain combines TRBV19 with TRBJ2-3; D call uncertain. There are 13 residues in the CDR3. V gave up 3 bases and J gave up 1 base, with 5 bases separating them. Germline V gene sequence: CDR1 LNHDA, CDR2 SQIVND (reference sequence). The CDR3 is CASSIQGTDTQYF. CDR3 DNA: TGTGCCAGTAGTATTCAGGGCACAGATACGCAGTATTTT. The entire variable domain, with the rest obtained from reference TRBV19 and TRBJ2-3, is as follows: DGGITQSPKYLFRKEGQNVTLSCEQNLNHDAMYWYRQDPGQGLRLIYYSQIVNDFQKGDIAEGYSVSREKKESFPLTVTSAQKNPTAFYLCASSIQGTDTQYFGPGTRLTVL.